The 29 T cell receptor beta chains given below trace back to one sample, sequenced in a study of CD8 T cells in Susac syndrome. RNA was extracted with the RNeasy kit, and a quantity of roughly 0.45 to 1 ug was reverse transcribed using random hexamers. TCRdb used MiXCR to reprocess the immunoSEQ multiplex PCR reads, holding one entry per CDR3 protein. The sample records 80,000 or so distinct CDR3 sequences, roughly 96% being singletons. Sequenced material: CD8+ T cells from PBMCs. The receptors originated from a human donor with Susac syndrome.

This chain uses TRBV5-1 with TRBJ1-6; TRBD1 might be the D (6 bases). The CDR3 is 14 amino acids. The V gene's germline CDR1 is SGHRS and CDR2 YFSETQ. Trimming took 0 bases from V and 14 from J, leaving 15 bases between them. In DNA, the CDR3 is TGCGCCAGCAGCTTGGAACAGGGCGGGGTGACCCTCCACTTT. Translation: CASSLEQGGVTLHF.

This clonotype was counted only a few times. The chain uses TRBV6-5 and TRBJ2-1, with TRBD2 matching over 9 bases. The CDR3 extends over 15 amino acids. Trimming cost V 2 bases and J 6 bases; bases outside gene matches: 5. CDR1 is MNHEY, CDR2 SVGAGI, per germline. The CDR3 reads CASSYGGGGVNEQFF. The DNA for the CDR3 is TGTGCCAGCAGTTACGGCGGCGGGGGGGTCAATGAGCAGTTCTTC.

The chain couples TRBV7-3 to TRBJ2-3; tentative D call: TRBD2 (5 bases). The CDR3 totals 15 residues. With 0 bases removed from V and 0 bases from J, the gap between germline ends came to 7 bases. The germline V gene has CDR1 SGHTA and CDR2 FQGTGA. The CDR3 DNA reads as TGTGCCAGCAGCTTAACTAGCGATAGCACAGATACGCAGTATTTT. Amino acid sequence: CASSLTSDSTDTQYF.

This sequence joins TRBV29-1 and TRBJ2-4, with TRBD1 identical over 8 bases. J was trimmed by 8 bases and V by 6 bases; bases with no gene match: 0. The germline gives CDR1 SQVTM, CDR2 ANQGSEA. The CDR3 has 10 residues. CDR3 coding DNA: TGCAGCGTGACAGGGGACATTCAGTACTTC. Its translation is CSVTGDIQYF. The entire variable domain, with the rest obtained from reference TRBV29-1 and TRBJ2-4, is as follows: SAVISQKPSRDICQRGTSLTIQCQVDSQVTMMFWYRQQPGQSLTLIATANQGSEATYESGFVIDKFPISRPNLTFSTLTVSNMSPEDSSIYLCSVTGDIQYFGAGTRLSVL.

The chain carries TRBV4-3 and TRBJ2-5; the D is unclear. The CDR3 length is 15 residues. Per the germline V gene, CDR1 is LGHNA and CDR2 is YSLEER. The V gene lost 0 bases and the J gene lost 2 bases, with 10 bases spanning the gap. Written as DNA, the CDR3 is TGCGCCAGCAGCCAAGATATGGCGAAACAAGAGACCCAGTACTTC. Translation: CASSQDMAKQETQYF.

J is TRBJ1-2 and V is TRBV30, with D unresolved. Deletions cut 0 bases from V and 9 bases from J, with 14 bases between. Germline V gives CDR1 GTSNPN, CDR2 SVGIG (reference sequence). The CDR3 extends over 13 amino acids. The CDR3 spells CAWSVGSGFSYTF. CDR3 DNA sequence: TGTGCCTGGAGTGTAGGCTCCGGATTTAGCTACACCTTC.

The genes are TRBV20-1 and TRBJ1-2; D gene uncertain. There are 9 residues in the CDR3. CDR1 and CDR2 from the germline V gene are DFQATT and SNEGSKA (reference sequence). V lost 6 bases to trimming and J lost 4 bases, with 3 bases between them. The CDR3 reads CSAGYGYTF. In nucleotides, the CDR3 is TGCAGTGCCGGCTATGGCTACACCTTC.

The chain links TRBV13 to TRBJ1-1; a possible D gene is TRBD1 (5 bases). The germline V gene has CDR1 PRHDT and CDR2 FYEKMQ (reference sequence). The V end lost 6 bases, the J end lost 5 bases, and 16 bases lay between the germline ends. This CDR3 has 14 amino acids. The CDR3 protein is CASRARGEGTEAFF. The CDR3 nucleotides are TGTGCCAGCAGAGCTAGGGGCGAAGGTACTGAAGCTTTCTTT.

Here the CDR3 reads CATSRERGMKYNEQFF. CDR3 DNA sequence: TGTGCCACCAGCAGAGAGAGGGGAATGAAGTACAATGAGCAGTTCTTC. This chain uses TRBV15 with TRBJ2-1, with D tentatively TRBD1 or TRBD2 (5 bases each). The V gene's germline CDR1 is LNHNV and CDR2 YYDKDF (reference sequence). V gave up 0 bases and J gave up 4 bases, with 13 bases separating them. This CDR3 region has 16 residues.

V is TRBV28 and J is TRBJ1-1, with a possible D match to TRBD1 (6 bases). Germline CDR1 reads MDHEN; CDR2 reads SYDVKM. This CDR3 contains 15 residues. Trimming removed 6 bases at V and 4 bases at J, with 18 bases between. This CDR3 is CASRPFTGSGTEAFF. CDR3 sequence (DNA): TGTGCCAGCAGACCCTTCACAGGGTCCGGCACTGAAGCTTTCTTT.

The genes are TRBV20-1 and TRBJ2-5; D may be TRBD2 (5 bases). V gave up 5 bases and J gave up 1 base, with 20 bases separating them. Germline V gives CDR1 DFQATT, CDR2 SNEGSKA (reference sequence). CDR3 length: 16 amino acids. The CDR3 DNA reads TGCAGTGCTCCCCTCTCCGGGGTAGACCTCCAAGAGACCCAGTACTTC. It codes for CSAPLSGVDLQETQYF.

This sequence joins TRBV19 and TRBJ1-1, with unresolved D. The germline V and J ends were trimmed by 3 bases and 1 base, with 6 bases remaining between them. Germline-derived CDR1 and CDR2 are LNHDA and SQIVND (reference sequence). The CDR3 extends over 13 amino acids. This chain's CDR3 is CASSIGWNTEAFF. In DNA, the CDR3 is TGTGCCAGTAGTATCGGATGGAACACTGAAGCTTTCTTT.

A single count supports this clonotype. V gene TRBV20-1 combines with J gene TRBJ2-1; D possibly uses TRBD1 or TRBD2 (5 bases each). Trimming stripped 5 bases from V and 10 bases from J, with 18 bases between. Germline values: CDR1 DFQATT, CDR2 SNEGSKA (reference sequence). CDR3 length: 13 residues. DNA of the CDR3: TGCAGTGCTCTACCACGGGACCGGCAGGAGCAGTTCTTC. Its protein product is CSALPRDRQEQFF.

This clonotype was recorded only once. The chain couples TRBV6-5 to TRBJ1-1; D is uncertain. This CDR3 has 13 residues. From germline, CDR1 is MNHEY and CDR2 SVGAGI. V was pared by 8 bases and J by 6 bases, with 16 bases between. CDR3 residues: CASLRGTGPEAFF. The CDR3 DNA reads TGTGCCAGCTTAAGAGGAACTGGGCCTGAAGCTTTCTTT.

The chain has TRBV20-1 and TRBJ1-5, with D maybe TRBD1 (6 bases). This CDR3 has 13 residues. The germline V gene has CDR1 DFQATT and CDR2 SNEGSKA (reference sequence). Trimming stripped 6 bases from V and 12 bases from J, with 21 bases between. CDR3 residues: CSAKGPYRDHQHF. In DNA, the CDR3 is TGCAGTGCGAAAGGGCCATACAGGGACCACCAGCATTTT.

V gene TRBV10-3 combines with J gene TRBJ2-7, with 7 bases identical to TRBD2. Germline loops: CDR1 ENHRY, CDR2 SYGVKD. Trimming took 7 bases from V and 5 from J; bases not matched to a gene: 11. The CDR3 is 14 amino acids. CDR3 sequence (DNA): TGTGCCATCAAATGGACGGAGCGGGGCCACGAGCAGTACTTC. It codes for CAIKWTERGHEQYF.

The rearrangement joins TRBV7-3 to TRBJ2-1; D is perhaps TRBD1 or TRBD2 (5 bases each). Germline V lookup: CDR1 SGHTA, CDR2 FQGTGA. The V end lost 2 bases, the J end lost 7 bases, and 12 bases lay between the germline ends. The CDR3 extends over 14 amino acids. The CDR3 is CASSLGLGVNEQFF. The CDR3 bases are TGTGCCAGCAGCTTAGGGTTGGGGGTGAATGAGCAGTTCTTC.

J is TRBJ1-2 and V is TRBV16, with a tentative D call TRBD1 (6 bases). The V and J ends lost 4 bases and 3 bases respectively, with 15 bases between them. This CDR3 comprises 15 residues. Germline V gene sequence: CDR1 KGHSY, CDR2 FQNENV. CDR3 region: CASSPTQGIDYGYTF. CDR3 DNA: TGTGCCAGCAGCCCAACACAGGGAATAGACTATGGCTACACCTTC.

The sample holds one count of this clonotype. The V and J genes are TRBV20-1 and TRBJ2-2; TRBD1 might be the D (6 bases). V lost 5 bases, J lost 5 bases, and 12 bases lay in between. The CDR3 is 13 residues long. The V gene's germline CDR1 is DFQATT and CDR2 SNEGSKA (reference sequence). The CDR3 here is CSARLQGTGELFF. For the CDR3, the DNA is TGCAGTGCTCGGCTACAGGGAACCGGGGAGCTGTTTTTT.

V and J are TRBV7-2 and TRBJ1-6; D possibly corresponds to TRBD1 (5 bases). Trimming shortened V by 3 bases and J by 9 bases, and 12 bases separated the two germline ends. The germline V gene encodes CDR1 SGHTA and CDR2 FQGNSA. The CDR3 spans 14 residues. In nucleotides, the CDR3 is TGTGCCAGCAGCTTGATGGGGGAAGGTTCACCCCTCCACTTT. It codes for CASSLMGEGSPLHF.

The chain couples TRBV2 to TRBJ1-1; D gene unclear. Germline V lookup: CDR1 SNHLY, CDR2 FYNNEI. The CDR3 consists of 12 residues. Trimming left V 4 bases short and J 3 bases short, with 6 bases between. CDR3 coding DNA: TGTGCCAGCAGTGCTACGGACACTGAAGCTTTCTTT. Protein sequence: CASSATDTEAFF.

This chain links TRBV24-1 with TRBJ2-5, with 9 bases fitting TRBD1. In germline, CDR1 is KGHDR, CDR2 SFDVKD. The CDR3 is made up of 14 amino acids. The ends lost 7 bases at V and 5 bases at J; junction bases unmatched: 7. CDR3 DNA sequence: TGTGCCACCAGCGGGGACAGGGCAGCGGAGACCCAGTACTTC. Its translation is CATSGDRAAETQYF.

This rearrangement joins TRBV20-1 to TRBJ2-7, with 9 bases aligning to TRBD2. V dropped 2 bases and J dropped 0; count of bases not matched to a gene: 8. This CDR3 is 16 amino acids long. The germline gives CDR1 DFQATT, CDR2 SNEGSKA (reference sequence). CDR3: CSARMLAGPSSYEQYF. CDR3 DNA: TGCAGTGCTAGAATGCTAGCGGGGCCAAGCTCCTACGAGCAGTACTTC.

The chain carries TRBV16 and TRBJ2-7; the match to TRBD1 covers 8 bases. The CDR3 is made up of 16 amino acids. Per germline, CDR1 KGHSY and CDR2 FQNENV. J was trimmed by 5 bases and V by 1 base; bases with no gene match: 10. Here the CDR3 reads CASSQYRQGAGDEQYF. The CDR3 region has the DNA TGTGCCAGCAGCCAATATCGCCAGGGGGCAGGGGACGAGCAGTACTTC.

This chain uses TRBV19 with TRBJ2-1; D may be TRBD2 (6 bases). Trimming removed 3 bases at V and 4 bases at J, with 10 bases between. The length of the CDR3 is 14 residues. Germline V lookup: CDR1 LNHDA, CDR2 SQIVND (reference sequence). Written as DNA, the CDR3 is TGTGCCAGTAGTATCGGGGACTGGTACAATGAGCAGTTCTTC. Amino acid sequence: CASSIGDWYNEQFF.

The chain has TRBV11-2 and TRBJ2-2; D remains ambiguous. CDR3 length: 11 residues. Germline CDR1 SGHAT, CDR2 FQNNGV. Trimming stripped 5 bases from V and 7 bases from J, with 5 bases between. CDR3: CASSLIGELFF. DNA of the CDR3: TGTGCCAGCAGCCTGATCGGGGAGCTGTTTTTT.

The V gene is TRBV6-2 or TRBV6-3, the J gene TRBJ1-2, with a tentative D call TRBD1 (6 bases). Germline V gene lookup returns CDR1 MNHEY and CDR2 SVGEGT. Trimming left V 1 base short and J 3 bases short, with 9 bases between. This CDR3 region has 14 residues. The CDR3 loop is CASSYLGADYGYTF. The DNA for the CDR3 is TGTGCCAGCAGTTACTTGGGGGCAGACTATGGCTACACCTTC.

The chain joins TRBV7-9 to TRBJ2-5, with D perhaps matching TRBD2 (6 bases). CDR1 SEHNR and CDR2 FQNEAQ come from the germline V gene (reference sequence). The germline V and J ends were trimmed by 4 bases and 5 bases, with 8 bases remaining between them. This CDR3 is built from 12 residues. The CDR3 DNA sequence: TGTGCCAGCAGCTATGGGAGGGAGACCCAGTACTTC. Its protein is CASSYGRETQYF. Filled out from reference TRBV7-9 and TRBJ2-5, the complete variable domain reads DTGVSQNPRHKITKRGQNVTFRCDPISEHNRLYWYRQTLGQGPEFLTYFQNEAQLEKSRLLSDRFSAERPKGSFSTLEIQRTEQGDSAMYLCASSYGRETQYFGPGTRLLVL.

This clonotype was counted once. The gene calls are TRBV24-1 and TRBJ1-5; D is unresolved. V was clipped by 3 bases and J by 5 bases, with 19 bases between them. Germline CDR1 KGHDR, CDR2 SFDVKD. The CDR3 totals 17 residues. CDR3 residues: CATSDPSKGGGDQPQHF. In DNA form, the CDR3 reads TGTGCCACCAGTGATCCCTCTAAAGGTGGCGGAGATCAGCCCCAGCATTTT.